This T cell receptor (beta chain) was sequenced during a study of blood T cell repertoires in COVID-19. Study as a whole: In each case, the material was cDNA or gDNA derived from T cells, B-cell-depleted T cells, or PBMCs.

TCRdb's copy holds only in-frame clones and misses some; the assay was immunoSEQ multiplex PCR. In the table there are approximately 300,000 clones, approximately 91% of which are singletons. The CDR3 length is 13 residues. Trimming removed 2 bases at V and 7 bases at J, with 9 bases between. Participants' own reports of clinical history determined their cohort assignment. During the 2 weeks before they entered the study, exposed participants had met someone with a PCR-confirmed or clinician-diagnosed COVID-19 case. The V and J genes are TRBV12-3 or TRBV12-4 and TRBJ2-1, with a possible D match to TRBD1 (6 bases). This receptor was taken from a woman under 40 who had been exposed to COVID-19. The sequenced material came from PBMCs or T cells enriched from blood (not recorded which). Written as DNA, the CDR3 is TGTGCCAGCAGTTTACAGGGGTTGAATGAGCAGTTCTTC. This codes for CASSLQGLNEQFF.